The clone carrying this T cell receptor beta chain appeared once. The same CDR3 arises from other DNA sequences in this sample as well. The data belong to a study of control samples from healthy donors and cancer patients. Germline CDR1 is MNHNY and CDR2 is SVGAGI (reference sequence). Trimming took 6 bases from V and 1 from J, leaving 15 bases between them. The CDR3 contains 15 residues. Repertoires were generated with immunoSEQ multiplex PCR, while TCRdb's copy carries only in-frame clones and drops some. The sample includes 35,000 to 50,000 clones, approximately 87% of them seen just once. The clonotype was recovered from a woman aged 60-75 years with lung cancer. Input material: PBMCs. The chain links TRBV6-6 to TRBJ2-5; D remains ambiguous. For the CDR3, the DNA is TGTGCCAGCAGGTCCGCCGCAGACTCCCAAGAGACCCAGTACTTC. It yields the protein CASRSAADSQETQYF.